This entry describes one T cell receptor (beta chain). Only a few counts were recorded for this clone. This receptor's antigen is unknown. Qualities for individual bases were not recorded, and no much larger clone is one base off. The source of the sample is a study of blood T cell repertoires in COVID-19 (dated by TCRdb to 2020 to 2021). About the investigation overall: Samples from collaborators originated in the United States, Italy and Spain and spanned both the acute and convalescent phases of COVID-19. The repertoires were released in a freely available public database intended as a resource for research on the immune response to SARS-CoV-2. Samples came from the ongoing ImmuneRACE study (first 160 participants) plus 1,254 subjects from 6 global collaborators. Where available, HLA class I and class II types were taken from metadata supplied by the sample provider and were not determined by assay-based typing. A de-identified subject ID, COVID-19 status, age in years and sex were almost always included in the sample metadata. The material from the prospective study consisted of cDNA or gDNA derived from T cells, B-cell-depleted T cells, or PBMCs. The dataset comprised deeply sampled blood TCRbeta repertoires from subjects exposed to, actively infected with, or recovered from COVID-19. Summary of the overall study and its limitations: Clinical and demographic metadata were provided uncurated, with the amount varying by source and participant.

Participants in the prospective study were enrolled through a virtual design, were aged about 18 to 90 years, and lived in 24 United States geographic areas. In the prospective study, cohorts were assigned on the basis of participant-reported clinical history obtained from a screening survey and a study questionnaire. Exposed participants had been in contact with someone with a PCR-confirmed or clinician-diagnosed COVID-19 case within 2 weeks of study entry. Each participant in the prospective study had whole blood, serum and a nasopharyngeal or oropharyngeal swab collected by mobile phlebotomists. Prospective study participants could optionally give additional blood draws and questionnaires over an approximately 2-month period. Prospective study blood samples were shipped either frozen or at room temperature before DNA extraction. The germline V gene (reference sequence) gives CDR1 as LNHDA and CDR2 as SQIVND. V loses 3 bases of germline sequence and J loses 8 bases, and the interval between the two ends is 11 bases. The CDR3 starts with the cysteine, ends with the phenylalanine, and has 14 residues. The DNA shown is the 42-base CDR3, in frame from base 1.

The immunoSEQ Assay, a bias-controlled multiplex PCR, was used to amplify TCRbeta CDR3 regions from genomic DNA. The authors' pipeline ran thus. The number of nucleated cells in each sample was estimated from the amplification of reference gene primers within the assay. Sequence reads were collapsed and filtered to measure the absolute abundance of every unique TCRbeta CDR3 rearrangement. For each sample, productive Simpson clonality was calculated as the square root of Simpson's diversity index across productive rearrangements. Drawn from immuneACCESS, this table holds only the in-frame rearrangements with V and J called that TCRdb kept. Clones are partly lost; checked studies trace under half to an unresolved V gene and leave the rest unexplained. V and J calls plus clone size are reproduced from that table; the DNA served to infer D and trimming. The sample table lists 150,000 or so clones, roughly 88% of them with a count of one. The top ten clonotypes cover roughly 5% of the sample.

The chain is encoded by TRBV19 joined to TRBJ1-6, with the D gene call left open. The TCR originated in a man in his sixties or seventies who had been exposed to COVID-19. Sequences were obtained from PBMCs or T cells enriched from blood (not recorded which). Read as DNA, the sequence is TGTGCCAGTAGTATCCCCCGAACGGATTCACCCCTCCACTTT. It translates to CASSIPRTDSPLHF.